Below, 8 T cell receptor beta chains from the same sample are listed, as sequenced in a study of shared clonotypes between healthy human individuals. TCRdb keeps only in-frame clones here, not all; method: immunoSEQ multiplex PCR. Of 200,000 to 250,000 clones in the sample, approximately 65% were seen once. The sequencing input was memory CD4+ T cells sorted from blood. The subset denotes: CD45RA-negative fraction. The receptors stem from a man aged 25-40 years in good health.

The chain uses TRBV9 and TRBJ2-5; D might be TRBD1 (8 bases). Looked up from germline, CDR1 is SGDLS and CDR2 is YYNGEE. The CDR3 is 16 residues long. Trimming took off 0 bases at V and 5 bases at J, with 17 bases between the two ends. The CDR3 DNA reads as TGTGCCAGCAGCGTAGGGACAGGGAGGGGTGTGGAGACCCAGTACTTC. Protein product: CASSVGTGRGVETQYF.

This clone was seen a few times. The chain links TRBV6-5 to TRBJ1-4; unclear D gene. Trimming left V 2 bases short and J 8 bases short, with 15 bases between. Germline CDR1 is MNHEY and CDR2 is SVGAGI. The CDR3 loop spans 15 amino acids. CDR3 sequence: CASSYRVGSDEKLFF. The CDR3 DNA reads as TGTGCCAGCAGTTACAGAGTAGGGTCGGACGAAAAACTGTTTTTT.

V and J are TRBV30 and TRBJ2-6, with 7 bases that match TRBD2. Looked up from germline, CDR1 is GTSNPN and CDR2 is SVGIG (reference sequence). The CDR3 is made up of 15 amino acids. Trimming at V came to 2 bases and at J to 2 bases, leaving 3 bases not matched to a gene. CDR3 sequence reads: CAWSRLATGANVLTF. CDR3 sequence (DNA): TGTGCCTGGAGTCGACTAGCTACTGGGGCCAACGTCCTGACTTTC.

The rearrangement uses TRBV5-4 and TRBJ2-7; the match to TRBD2 covers 9 bases. This CDR3 contains 17 residues. CDR1 SGHNT and CDR2 YYREEE come from the germline V gene (reference sequence). Trimming at V came to 0 bases and at J to 3 bases, leaving 10 bases not matched to a gene. This chain's CDR3 is CASSLGGASGTIYEQYF. Here the CDR3 DNA reads TGTGCCAGCAGCTTGGGGGGGGCTAGCGGGACTATCTACGAGCAGTACTTC.

CDR3: CASSPTNTGPGTDTQYF. The CDR3 region has the DNA TGTGCCAGCTCACCGACCAATACGGGACCCGGCACAGATACGCAGTATTTT. J is TRBJ2-3 and V is TRBV18; D could derive from TRBD1 or TRBD2 (5 bases each). The V end lost 3 bases, the J end lost 1 base, and 17 bases lay between the germline ends. The length of the CDR3 is 17 residues. Germline CDR1 and CDR2: KGHSH and LQKENI.

This chain uses TRBV30 with TRBJ2-3; D gene uncertain. The CDR3 covers 11 residues. The germline V gene has CDR1 GTSNPN and CDR2 SVGIG (reference sequence). V was trimmed by 2 bases and J by 4 bases, leaving 4 bases between them. CDR3 loop: CAWSQADTQYF. CDR3 sequence (DNA): TGTGCCTGGAGTCAGGCAGATACGCAGTATTTT. The full variable domain, completed using reference TRBV30 and TRBJ2-3, is SQTIHQWPATLVQPVGSPLSLECTVEGTSNPNLYWYRQAAGRGLQLLFYSVGIGQISSEVPQNLSASRPQDRQFILSSKKLLLSDSGFYLCAWSQADTQYFGPGTRLTVL.

This clone has just one count. The chain combines TRBV27 with TRBJ2-3; 8 nucleotides agree with TRBD2. The length of the CDR3 is 20 residues. Germline V gives CDR1 MNHEY, CDR2 SMNVEV (reference sequence). Trimming cost V 5 bases and J 0 bases; bases outside gene matches: 19. DNA of the CDR3: TGTGCCAGCAGTCCGGTAGGACTAATCGGGAGGGCCAGGAGCACAGATACGCAGTATTTT. Its translation: CASSPVGLIGRARSTDTQYF.

The chain carries TRBV5-5 and TRBJ2-1; no firm D call. The CDR3 consists of 14 residues. V dropped 3 bases and J dropped 5 bases, with 12 bases sitting between them. Germline values: CDR1 SGHKS, CDR2 YYEKEE (reference sequence). DNA of the CDR3: TGTGCCAGCAGCTCTTTGGCGGAAAACAATGAGCAGTTCTTC. Translated: CASSSLAENNEQFF.